The rows below give T cell receptor beta chains drawn from one sample of a study of blood T cell repertoires in COVID-19. The method was immunoSEQ multiplex PCR; TCRdb's version includes in-frame clones alone and lacks a portion of them. Among 95,000 to 100,000 clones, 80% to 90% were seen once, and the ten largest hold around a tenth. Sequenced: peripheral blood. These receptors all stem from a woman aged 25-40 years with acute or convalescent COVID-19. Each CDR3 is given with its conserved first and last residue. A D gene is named only where the DNA matches it firmly. The size of a clone is reported for some rows only, either as once, few or many, or as a class for expanded clones.

size,D,J,length,V,CDR3,DNA
.,TRBD2,TRBJ2-3,11,TRBV2,CASSDGGGEDF,TGTGCCAGCAGTGACGGCGGGGGGGAAGATTTT
.,.,TRBJ2-1,14,TRBV4-1,CASSQTLAHNEQFF,TGCGCCAGCAGCCAAACCCTGGCTCATAATGAGCAGTTCTTC
.,.,TRBJ2-1,15,TRBV19,CASSRRAGQYNEQFF,TGTGCCAGTAGTAGGAGGGCAGGGCAATACAATGAGCAGTTCTTC
.,TRBD1,TRBJ1-2,14,TRBV7-8,CASSIHGQGNGYTF,TGTGCCAGCAGCATCCACGGACAGGGAAATGGCTACACCTTC
once,TRBD1,TRBJ1-1,13,TRBV11-1,CASSPQQGSGAFF,TGTGCCAGCAGCCCCCAACAGGGGAGCGGAGCTTTCTTT
.,.,TRBJ1-5,16,TRBV12-5,CASGLGREYSNQPQHF,TGTGCTAGTGGTTTGGGGAGGGAATATAGCAATCAGCCCCAGCATTTT
once,TRBD1,TRBJ1-2,14,TRBV6-5,CASSYSTGQSGYTF,TGTGCCAGCAGTTACTCAACGGGACAGAGCGGCTACACCTTC
.,.,TRBJ1-2,14,TRBV2,CASTPTATLVGYTF,TGTGCCAGCACCCCCACAGCCACTTTGGTAGGCTACACCTTC
.,.,TRBJ2-7,14,TRBV5-8,CASSLGRGPPEQYF,TGTGCCAGCAGCTTGGGAAGGGGCCCCCCGGAGCAGTACTTC
.,TRBD1,TRBJ1-4,13,TRBV15,CATSRSGTGVLFF,TGTGCCACCAGCAGGTCCGGGACAGGGGTACTGTTTTTT
.,.,TRBJ1-5,15,TRBV7-2,CASSLGQGNNQPQHF,TGTGCCAGCAGCTTGGGTCAGGGGAACAATCAGCCCCAGCATTTT
.,.,TRBJ2-5,12,TRBV30,CAWSQLEETQYF,TGTGCCTGGAGCCAATTAGAAGAGACCCAGTACTTC
.,TRBD1,TRBJ1-3,14,TRBV30,CAWSNTGAGNTIYF,TGTGCCTGGAGTAATACAGGGGCTGGAAACACCATATATTTT
.,.,TRBJ1-2,12,TRBV28,CASSSDSFGYTF,TGTGCCAGCAGTTCGGACAGTTTCGGCTACACCTTC
.,.,TRBJ2-2,14,TRBV11-3,CASSTGQNTGELFF,TGTGCCAGCAGTACGGGACAGAACACCGGGGAGCTGTTTTTT
.,TRBD1,TRBJ1-2,13,TRBV6-1,CASISDREDGYTF,TGTGCCAGCATTTCTGACAGGGAGGACGGCTACACCTTC
.,.,TRBJ1-1,14,TRBV11-2,CASSLGERATEAFF,TGTGCCAGCAGCTTGGGCGAGCGGGCCACTGAAGCTTTCTTT
.,TRBD2,TRBJ2-2,14,TRBV7-6,CASSRIAGHRELFF,TGTGCCAGCAGCCGGATAGCGGGACACCGGGAGCTGTTTTTT
.,TRBD1,TRBJ2-7,13,TRBV10-3,CAISDDRDYEQYF,TGTGCCATCAGTGATGACAGGGACTACGAGCAGTACTTC
.,.,TRBJ1-1,13,TRBV19,CASSIAGVTEAFF,TGTGCCAGTAGTATAGCGGGGGTTACTGAAGCTTTCTTT
few,.,TRBJ1-5,14,TRBV30,CAWSRETHNQPQHF,TGTGCCTGGAGCCGGGAGACACACAATCAGCCCCAGCATTTT
.,TRBD2,TRBJ2-1,16,TRBV10-3,CATKGLAESSYNEQFF,TGTGCCACAAAGGGACTAGCGGAGAGCTCCTACAATGAGCAGTTCTTC
.,.,TRBJ1-6,14,TRBV2,CASSEGRVNSPLHF,TGTGCCAGCAGTGAGGGGAGGGTCAACTCACCCCTCCACTTT
.,.,TRBJ2-7,15,TRBV27,CASTDLSAGSYEQYF,TGTGCCAGCACCGACCTTTCCGCGGGGTCCTACGAGCAGTACTTC